Described below is a single T cell receptor beta chain sequence and its context. Its antigen is still unknown. Germline assignment: CDR1 SGHDT and CDR2 YYEEEE. The CDR3 has 14 amino acids. Trimming shortened V by 2 bases and J by 2 bases, and 10 bases separated the two germline ends. TCRalpha and TCRbeta libraries used 5'RACE with constant-segment primers and UMIs. TCRdb reprocessed the 5' RACE reads via MiXCR and lists one record per CDR3 protein. The data contain hundreds of thousands of distinct CDR3 sequences, around a quarter of them singletons. This sample is part of a study of T-cell memory formation after mild COVID-19. General study findings and limits: Largely, contracting CD4+ clones fell within CM and EM, and contracting CD8+ clones within EMRA. That cross-reactive memory joined was suggested by some responding clones appearing in pre-infection memory. Whether day 37 second-wave clones are SARS-CoV-2-specific was not confirmed.

The sample consisted of PBMCs or a T cell subset sorted from them (not recorded which). This clonotype originated in an adult woman who had mild COVID-19 (a few samples of this study predate the infection). Cell type and time point are not known. The chain has TRBV5-6 and TRBJ1-1; D not certain. The chain's CDR3 is CASSFPGANTEAFF. In nucleotides, the CDR3 is TGTGCCAGCAGCTTCCCGGGAGCCAACACTGAAGCTTTCTTT.